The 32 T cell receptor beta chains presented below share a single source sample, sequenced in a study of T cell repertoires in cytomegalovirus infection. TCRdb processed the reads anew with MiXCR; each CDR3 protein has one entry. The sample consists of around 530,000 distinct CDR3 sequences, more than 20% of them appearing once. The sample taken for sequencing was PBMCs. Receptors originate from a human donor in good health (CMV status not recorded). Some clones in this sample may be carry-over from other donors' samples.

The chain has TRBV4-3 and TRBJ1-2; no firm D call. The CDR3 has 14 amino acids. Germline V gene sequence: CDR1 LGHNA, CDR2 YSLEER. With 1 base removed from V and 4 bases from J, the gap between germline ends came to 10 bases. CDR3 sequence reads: CASSQVLGFYGYTF. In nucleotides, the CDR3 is TGCGCCAGCAGCCAAGTTTTAGGGTTCTATGGCTACACCTTC.

CDR3 in amino acids: CASSATAGELFF. In nucleotides, the CDR3 is TGTGCCAGTAGTGCTACCGCCGGGGAGCTGTTTTTT. The J gene is TRBJ2-2, the V gene TRBV19; D unclear. Trimming removed 5 bases from V and 6 bases from J, with 7 bases in between. The germline V gene encodes CDR1 LNHDA and CDR2 SQIVND (reference sequence). This CDR3 region has 12 residues.

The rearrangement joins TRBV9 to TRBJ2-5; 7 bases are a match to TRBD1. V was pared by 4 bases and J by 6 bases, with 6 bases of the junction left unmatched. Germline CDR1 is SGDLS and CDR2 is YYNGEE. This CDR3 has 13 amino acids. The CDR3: CASSFGQAQTQYF. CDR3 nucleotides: TGTGCCAGCAGCTTCGGACAGGCCCAGACCCAGTACTTC.

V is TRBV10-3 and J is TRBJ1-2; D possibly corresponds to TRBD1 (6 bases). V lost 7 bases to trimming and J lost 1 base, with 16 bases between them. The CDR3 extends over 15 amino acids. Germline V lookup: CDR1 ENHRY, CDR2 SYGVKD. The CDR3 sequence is CAITPGAGNNYGYTF. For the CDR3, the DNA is TGTGCCATCACCCCAGGGGCGGGAAATAACTATGGCTACACCTTC.

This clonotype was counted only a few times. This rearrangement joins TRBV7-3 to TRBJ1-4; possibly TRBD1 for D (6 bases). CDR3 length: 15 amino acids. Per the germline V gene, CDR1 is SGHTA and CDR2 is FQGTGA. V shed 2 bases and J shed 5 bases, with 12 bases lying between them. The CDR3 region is CASSLASGANEKLFF. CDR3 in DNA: TGTGCCAGCAGCTTAGCTTCAGGGGCGAATGAAAAACTGTTTTTT.

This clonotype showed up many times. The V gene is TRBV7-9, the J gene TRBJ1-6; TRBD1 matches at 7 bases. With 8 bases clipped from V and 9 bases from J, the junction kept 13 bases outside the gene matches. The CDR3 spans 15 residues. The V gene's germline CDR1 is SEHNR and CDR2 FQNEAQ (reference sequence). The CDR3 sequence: CASDTPGTAGSPLHF. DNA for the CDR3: TGTGCCAGCGACACCCCCGGGACAGCGGGTTCACCCCTCCACTTT.

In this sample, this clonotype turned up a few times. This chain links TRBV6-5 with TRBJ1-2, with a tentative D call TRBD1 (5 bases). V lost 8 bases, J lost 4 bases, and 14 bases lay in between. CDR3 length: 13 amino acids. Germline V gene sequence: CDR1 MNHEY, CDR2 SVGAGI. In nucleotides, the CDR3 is TGTGCCAGCCGTTCCATGGGGGTCTATGGCTACACCTTC. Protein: CASRSMGVYGYTF.

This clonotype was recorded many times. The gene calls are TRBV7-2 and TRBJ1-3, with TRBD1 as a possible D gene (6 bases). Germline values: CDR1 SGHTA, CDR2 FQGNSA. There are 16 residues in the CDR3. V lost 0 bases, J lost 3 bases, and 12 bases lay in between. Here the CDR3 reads CASSLAGQANGNTIYF. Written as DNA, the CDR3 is TGTGCCAGCAGCTTAGCGGGACAAGCGAATGGAAACACCATATATTTT.

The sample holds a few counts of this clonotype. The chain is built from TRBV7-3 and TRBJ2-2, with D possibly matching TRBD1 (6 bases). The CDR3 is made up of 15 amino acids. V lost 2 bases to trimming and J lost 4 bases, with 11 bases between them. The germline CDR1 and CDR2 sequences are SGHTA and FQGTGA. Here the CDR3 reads CASSLAAGVTGELFF. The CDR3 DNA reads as TGTGCCAGCAGCTTAGCGGCAGGGGTCACCGGGGAGCTGTTTTTT.

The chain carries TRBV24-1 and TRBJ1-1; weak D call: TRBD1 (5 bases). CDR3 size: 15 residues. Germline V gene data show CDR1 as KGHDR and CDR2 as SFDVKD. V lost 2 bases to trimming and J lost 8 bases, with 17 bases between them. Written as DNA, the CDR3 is TGTGCCACCAGTGATTCCTCCAAGGGACCCCCGGAAGCTTTCTTT. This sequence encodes CATSDSSKGPPEAFF.

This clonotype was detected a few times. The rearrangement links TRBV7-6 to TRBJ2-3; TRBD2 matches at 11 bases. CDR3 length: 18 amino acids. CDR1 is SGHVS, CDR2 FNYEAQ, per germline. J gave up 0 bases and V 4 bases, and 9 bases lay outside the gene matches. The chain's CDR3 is CASSWRLGTSGSTDTQYF. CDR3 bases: TGTGCCAGCAGCTGGAGACTGGGGACTAGCGGTAGCACAGATACGCAGTATTTT.

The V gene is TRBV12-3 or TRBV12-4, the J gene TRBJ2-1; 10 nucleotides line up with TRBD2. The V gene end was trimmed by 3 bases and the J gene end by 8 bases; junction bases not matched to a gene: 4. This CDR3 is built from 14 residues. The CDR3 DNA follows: TGTGCCAGCAGTTTTCTAGCGGGAGCGGATGAGCAGTTCTTC. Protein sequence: CASSFLAGADEQFF.

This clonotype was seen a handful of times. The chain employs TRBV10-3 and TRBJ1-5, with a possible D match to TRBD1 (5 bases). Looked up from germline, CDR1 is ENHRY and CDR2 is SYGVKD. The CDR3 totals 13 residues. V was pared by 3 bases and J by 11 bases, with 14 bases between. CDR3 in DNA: TGTGCCATCAGTGACGACATGGTGGGGGCCCAGCATTTT. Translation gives CAISDDMVGAQHF.

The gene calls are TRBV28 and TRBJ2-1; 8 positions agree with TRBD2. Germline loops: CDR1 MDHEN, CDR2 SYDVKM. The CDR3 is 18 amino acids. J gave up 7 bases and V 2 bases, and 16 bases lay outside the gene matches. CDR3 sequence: CASSLATSDGLIWNEQFF. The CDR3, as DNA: TGTGCCAGCAGTTTAGCGACTAGCGACGGCCTTATTTGGAATGAGCAGTTCTTC.

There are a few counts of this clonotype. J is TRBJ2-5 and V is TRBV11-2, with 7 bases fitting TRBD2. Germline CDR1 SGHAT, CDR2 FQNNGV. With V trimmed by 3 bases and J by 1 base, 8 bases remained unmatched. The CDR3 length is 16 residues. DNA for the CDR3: TGTGCCAGCAGCTTCCTTCCGGCTAGCGGCCAAGAGACCCAGTACTTC. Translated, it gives CASSFLPASGQETQYF.

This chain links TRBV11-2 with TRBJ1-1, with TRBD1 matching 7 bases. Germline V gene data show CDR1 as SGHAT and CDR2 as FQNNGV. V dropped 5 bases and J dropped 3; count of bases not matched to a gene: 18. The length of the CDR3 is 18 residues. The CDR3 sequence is CASSPYSDRELEDTEAFF. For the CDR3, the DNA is TGTGCCAGCAGCCCTTACTCCGACAGGGAGTTAGAGGACACTGAAGCTTTCTTT.

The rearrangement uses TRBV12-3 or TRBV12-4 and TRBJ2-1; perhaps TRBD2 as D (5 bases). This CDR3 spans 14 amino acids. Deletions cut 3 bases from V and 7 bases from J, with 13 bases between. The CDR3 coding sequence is TGTGCCAGCAGTTTGGAGGCTCGGTGGAATGAGCAGTTCTTC. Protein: CASSLEARWNEQFF.

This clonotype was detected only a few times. The CDR3 region is CASSQEETMNTEAFF. CDR3 nucleotides: TGCGCCAGCAGCCAAGAAGAGACTATGAACACTGAAGCTTTCTTT. The chain recombines TRBV4-1 with TRBJ1-1; D gene uncertain. CDR3 length: 15 amino acids. Trimming pared 0 bases from V and 0 bases from J, leaving 8 bases between. Germline CDR1 reads MGHRA; CDR2 reads YSYEKL.

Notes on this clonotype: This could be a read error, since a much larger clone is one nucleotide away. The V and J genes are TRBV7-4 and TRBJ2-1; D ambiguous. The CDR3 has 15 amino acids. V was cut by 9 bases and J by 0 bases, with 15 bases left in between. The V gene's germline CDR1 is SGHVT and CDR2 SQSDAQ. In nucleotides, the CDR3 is TGTGCCAGAAGCCCCGCTAAGAGCTCCTACAATGAGCAGTTCTTC. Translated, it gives CARSPAKSSYNEQFF.

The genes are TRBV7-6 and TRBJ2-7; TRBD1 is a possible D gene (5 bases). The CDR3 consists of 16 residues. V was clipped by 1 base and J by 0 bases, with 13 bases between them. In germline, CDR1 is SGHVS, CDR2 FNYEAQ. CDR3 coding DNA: TGTGCCAGCAGCTTAGAATTCGCAGGGAACTCCTACGAGCAGTACTTC. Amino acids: CASSLEFAGNSYEQYF.

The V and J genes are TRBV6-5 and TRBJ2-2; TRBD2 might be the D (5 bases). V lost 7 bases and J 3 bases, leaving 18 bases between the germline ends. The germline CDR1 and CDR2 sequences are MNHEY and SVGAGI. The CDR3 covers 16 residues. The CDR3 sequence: CASKGGWDSYTGELFF. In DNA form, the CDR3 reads TGTGCCAGCAAAGGAGGTTGGGATTCCTACACCGGGGAGCTGTTTTTT.

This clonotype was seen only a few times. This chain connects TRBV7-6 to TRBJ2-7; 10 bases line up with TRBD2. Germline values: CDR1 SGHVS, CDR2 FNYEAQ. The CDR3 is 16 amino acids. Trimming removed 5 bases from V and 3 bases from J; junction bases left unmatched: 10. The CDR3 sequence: CASSPPASGSFYEQYF. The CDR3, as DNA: TGTGCCAGCAGCCCGCCCGCTAGCGGGAGTTTCTACGAGCAGTACTTC.

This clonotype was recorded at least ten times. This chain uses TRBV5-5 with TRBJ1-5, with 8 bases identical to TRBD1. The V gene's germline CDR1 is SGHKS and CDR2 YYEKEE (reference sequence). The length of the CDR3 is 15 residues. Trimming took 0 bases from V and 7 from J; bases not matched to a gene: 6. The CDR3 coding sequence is TGTGCCAGCAGCTTGGGAGACAGGGGCAGACAGCCCCAGCATTTT. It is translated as CASSLGDRGRQPQHF.

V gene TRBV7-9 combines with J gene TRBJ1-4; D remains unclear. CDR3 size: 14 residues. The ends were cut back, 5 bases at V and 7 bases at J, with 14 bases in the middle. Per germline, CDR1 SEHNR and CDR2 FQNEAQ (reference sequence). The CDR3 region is CASSNRGIIEKLFF. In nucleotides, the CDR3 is TGTGCCAGCAGCAACCGAGGGATCATTGAAAAACTGTTTTTT.

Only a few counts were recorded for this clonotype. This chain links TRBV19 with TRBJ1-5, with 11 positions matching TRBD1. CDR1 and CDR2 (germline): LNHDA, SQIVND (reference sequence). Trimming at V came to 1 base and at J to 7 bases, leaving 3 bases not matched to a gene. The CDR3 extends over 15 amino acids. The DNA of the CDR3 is TGTGCCAGTAGTATAGTTGGACAGGGGGCCCAGCCCCAGCATTTT. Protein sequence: CASSIVGQGAQPQHF.

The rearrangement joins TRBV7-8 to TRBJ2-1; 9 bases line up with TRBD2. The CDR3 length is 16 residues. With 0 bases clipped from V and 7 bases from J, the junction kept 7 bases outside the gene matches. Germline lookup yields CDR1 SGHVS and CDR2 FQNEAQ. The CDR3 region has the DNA TGTGCCAGCAGCTTAGCGGGCGGGAGGGCCGTTAATGAGCAGTTCTTC. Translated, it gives CASSLAGGRAVNEQFF.

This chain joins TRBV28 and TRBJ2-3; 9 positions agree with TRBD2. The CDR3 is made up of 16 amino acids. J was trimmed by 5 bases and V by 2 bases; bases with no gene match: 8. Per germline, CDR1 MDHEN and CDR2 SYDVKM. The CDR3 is CASSLGAGGQRDTQYF. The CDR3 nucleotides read TGTGCCAGCAGTTTAGGGGCGGGAGGGCAGAGAGATACGCAGTATTTT. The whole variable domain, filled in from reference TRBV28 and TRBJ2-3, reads DVKVTQSSRYLVKRTGEKVFLECVQDMDHENMFWYRQDPGLGLRLIYFSYDVKMKEKGDIPEGYSVSREKKERFSLILESASTNQTSMYLCASSLGAGGQRDTQYFGPGTRLTVL.

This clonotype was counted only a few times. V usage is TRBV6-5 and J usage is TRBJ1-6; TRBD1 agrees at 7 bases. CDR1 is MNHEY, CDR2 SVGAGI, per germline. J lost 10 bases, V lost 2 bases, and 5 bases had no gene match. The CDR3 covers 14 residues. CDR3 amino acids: CASSYRQGESPLHF. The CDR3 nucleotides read TGTGCCAGCAGTTACCGACAGGGCGAGTCACCCCTCCACTTT.

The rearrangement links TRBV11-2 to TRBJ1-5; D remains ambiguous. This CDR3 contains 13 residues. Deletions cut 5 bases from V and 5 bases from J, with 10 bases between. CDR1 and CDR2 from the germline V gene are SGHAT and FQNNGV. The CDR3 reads CASSETFDQPQHF. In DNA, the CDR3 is TGTGCCAGCAGCGAAACATTCGATCAGCCCCAGCATTTT. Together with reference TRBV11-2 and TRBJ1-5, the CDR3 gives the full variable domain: EAGVAQSPRYKIIEKRQSVAFWCNPISGHATLYWYQQILGQGPKLLIQFQNNGVVDDSQLPKDRFSAERLKGVDSTLKIQPAKLEDSAVYLCASSETFDQPQHFGDGTRLSIL.

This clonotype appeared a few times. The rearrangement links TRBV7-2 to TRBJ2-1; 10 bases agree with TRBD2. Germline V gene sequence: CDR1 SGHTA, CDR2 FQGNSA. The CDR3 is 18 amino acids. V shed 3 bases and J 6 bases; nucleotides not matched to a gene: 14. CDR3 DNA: TGTGCCAGCAGCTTTGGCCCTAGCGGGAGTTATCTAGGCAATGAGCAGTTCTTC. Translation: CASSFGPSGSYLGNEQFF. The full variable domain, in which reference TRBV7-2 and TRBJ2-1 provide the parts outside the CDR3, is GAGVSQSPSNKVTEKGKDVELRCDPISGHTALYWYRQSLGQGLEFLIYFQGNSAPDKSGLPSDRFSAERTGGSVSTLTIQRTQQEDSAVYLCASSFGPSGSYLGNEQFFGPGTRLTVL.

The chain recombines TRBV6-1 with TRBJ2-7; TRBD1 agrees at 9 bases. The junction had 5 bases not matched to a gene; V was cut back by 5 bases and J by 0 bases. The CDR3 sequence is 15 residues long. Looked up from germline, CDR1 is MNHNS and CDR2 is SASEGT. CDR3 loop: CASSRTGAFSYEQYV. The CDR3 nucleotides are TGTGCCAGCAGTCGGACAGGGGCTTTCTCCTACGAGCAGTACGTC.

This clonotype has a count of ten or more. The CDR3 bases are TGTGCCAGCAGCTTTAGGACCTACAATGAGCAGTTCTTC. Its protein product is CASSFRTYNEQFF. The chain employs TRBV7-2 and TRBJ2-1, with D unresolved. Trimming removed 3 bases at V and 2 bases at J, with 5 bases between. The CDR3 is 13 amino acids. The V gene's germline CDR1 is SGHTA and CDR2 FQGNSA.